These 30 T cell receptor beta chains share one sample of origin, sequenced in a study of cytotoxic CD8 clonotypes in ibrutinib-treated CLL. Produced via immunoSEQ multiplex PCR; TCRdb's table is partial and in-frame only. Here the sample spans some 93,000 clones, 78% being singletons. Specimen: PBMCs, collected after 12 months of ibrutinib treatment. Every receptor here comes from a human donor with chronic lymphocytic leukemia.

The V and J genes are TRBV7-2 and TRBJ2-5; 9 bases map to TRBD2. The CDR3 length is 15 residues. V shed 1 base and J 3 bases; nucleotides not matched to a gene: 3. CDR1 and CDR2 from the germline V gene are SGHTA and FQGNSA. The CDR3 region has the DNA TGTGCCAGCAGCTTAGGCGGGGGGGCCGAAGAGACCCAGTACTTC. Encoded protein: CASSLGGGAEETQYF.

This clone was seen a handful of times. The rearrangement uses TRBV7-2 and TRBJ2-3, with 9 positions matching TRBD1. CDR1 and CDR2 (germline): SGHTA, FQGNSA. There are 17 residues in the CDR3. J was trimmed by 3 bases and V by 3 bases; bases with no gene match: 10. The CDR3 reads CASSLFGTGRATDTQYF. CDR3 sequence (DNA): TGTGCCAGCAGCTTGTTCGGGACAGGGAGGGCGACAGATACGCAGTATTTT.

The chain combines TRBV7-8 with TRBJ1-5; 11 bases align to TRBD1. Germline loops: CDR1 SGHVS, CDR2 FQNEAQ. Losses at the gene ends were 3 bases for V and 5 bases for J; bases not matched to a gene: 3. The CDR3 totals 15 residues. CDR3 in DNA: TGTGCCAGCAGCTTGCAGGGACAGGGGGATCAGCCCCAGCATTTT. It translates to CASSLQGQGDQPQHF.

CDR3 loop: CASSYSAGGGEKLFF. As DNA, the CDR3 is TGTGCCAGCAGTTACTCGGCGGGGGGCGGTGAAAAACTGTTTTTT. The rearrangement uses TRBV6-5 and TRBJ1-4; possibly TRBD1 for D (6 bases). Germline loops: CDR1 MNHEY, CDR2 SVGAGI. Trimming took 0 bases from V and 7 from J, leaving 12 bases between them. This CDR3 region has 15 residues.

This clone has more than one count but fewer than ten. The rearrangement joins TRBV10-2 to TRBJ1-6; no clear D gene. V was clipped by 6 bases and J by 14 bases, with 20 bases between them. CDR3 length: 14 amino acids. From germline, CDR1 is WSHSY and CDR2 SAAADI. The CDR3 region has the DNA TGCGCCAGCAGCGATTCTCCAGAGGCCGGCACCCTCCACTTT. It specifies CASSDSPEAGTLHF.

The chain has TRBV4-1 and TRBJ1-2; 7 nucleotides agree with TRBD1. The germline CDR1 and CDR2 sequences are MGHRA and YSYEKL. The CDR3 length is 14 residues. Germline trimming cut 1 base from V and 4 bases from J; bases unmatched to any gene: 3. The CDR3 DNA is TGCGCCAGCAGCCAAGGGGACAGCCTCTATGGCTACACCTTC. This gives the protein CASSQGDSLYGYTF.

V usage is TRBV7-2 and J usage is TRBJ2-1; 9 positions match TRBD2. Germline trimming cut 4 bases from V and 15 bases from J; bases unmatched to any gene: 13. The germline V gene has CDR1 SGHTA and CDR2 FQGNSA. The CDR3 loop spans 14 amino acids. The CDR3 sequence: CASSSYSGGPSGFF. CDR3 in DNA: TGTGCCAGCAGCTCCTATAGCGGGGGCCCGAGCGGGTTCTTC.

This clone was counted a few times. The CDR3 nucleotides are TGTGCCAGCAGCTTAGAAGGCCCTTCCTACGAGCAGTACTTC. Translation gives CASSLEGPSYEQYF. V is TRBV7-9 and J is TRBJ2-7; D is ambiguous. Germline V lookup: CDR1 SEHNR, CDR2 FQNEAQ (reference sequence). V shed 1 base and J shed 1 base, with 8 bases lying between them. The CDR3 totals 14 residues.

V usage is TRBV2 and J usage is TRBJ2-7; tentatively, D is TRBD2 (6 bases). Trimming pared 5 bases from V and 5 bases from J, leaving 16 bases between. The CDR3 extends over 14 amino acids. Germline loops: CDR1 SNHLY, CDR2 FYNNEI. The DNA of the CDR3 is TGTGCCAGCAGTCGCTTTCGGGGGAGAGACGAGCAGTACTTC. This codes for CASSRFRGRDEQYF. Filled out from reference TRBV2 and TRBJ2-7, the complete variable domain reads EPEVTQTPSHQVTQMGQEVILRCVPISNHLYFYWYRQILGQKVEFLVSFYNNEISEKSEIFDDQFSVERPDGSNFTLKIRSTKLEDSAMYFCASSRFRGRDEQYFGPGTRLTVT.

This clone appeared once. This sequence joins TRBV2 and TRBJ2-5; TRBD2 aligns across 10 bases. The CDR3 has 14 amino acids. Germline CDR1 reads SNHLY; CDR2 reads FYNNEI. V was clipped by 6 bases and J by 5 bases; unmatched bases: 6. CDR3 in amino acids: CASRDTSGVETQYF. In DNA, the CDR3 is TGTGCCAGCAGAGACACTAGCGGGGTGGAGACCCAGTACTTC.

The J gene is TRBJ2-5, the V gene TRBV5-1; possibly TRBD1 for D (5 bases). V lost 0 bases and J 3 bases, leaving 12 bases between the germline ends. Per germline, CDR1 SGHRS and CDR2 YFSETQ. This CDR3 is built from 15 residues. CDR3 coding DNA: TGCGCCAGCAGCTTGGATGGGGCAGGGAAAGAGACCCAGTACTTC. Encoded protein: CASSLDGAGKETQYF.

J is TRBJ2-1 and V is TRBV15; a weak D match, TRBD1 (5 bases). The CDR3 is made up of 15 amino acids. V lost 0 bases, J lost 7 bases, and 13 bases lay in between. Germline CDR1 reads LNHNV; CDR2 reads YYDKDF (reference sequence). Written as DNA, the CDR3 is TGTGCCACCAGCAGAGACCCGGGCAGGGTAAATGAGCAGTTCTTC. Translated: CATSRDPGRVNEQFF.

The chain recombines TRBV10-1 with TRBJ2-7; D is perhaps TRBD1 (6 bases). The V and J ends lost 8 bases and 3 bases respectively, with 14 bases between them. Per the germline V gene, CDR1 is WNHNN and CDR2 is SYGVQD (reference sequence). The CDR3 sequence is 13 residues long. The CDR3 protein is CASGGRGGYEQYF. CDR3 bases: TGCGCCAGCGGTGGCAGGGGCGGCTACGAGCAGTACTTC.

V gene TRBV6-4 combines with J gene TRBJ2-7; no clear D. Between the trimmed V and J ends, which lost 2 bases and 2 bases, there was a span of 10 bases. Germline CDR1 and CDR2: MRHNA and SNTAGT. CDR3 length: 14 amino acids. The CDR3 loop is CASSDEAGPYEQYF. The DNA of the CDR3 is TGTGCCAGCAGTGACGAGGCCGGCCCCTACGAGCAGTACTTC.

This clone has only one observation. CDR3 sequence (DNA): TGCGCCAGCATGGGCCAGGGTCGAGATTACGAGCAGTACTTC. Its protein product is CASMGQGRDYEQYF. This chain uses TRBV5-1 with TRBJ2-7; D perhaps matches TRBD1 (5 bases). Trimming pared 6 bases from V and 4 bases from J, leaving 17 bases between. This CDR3 comprises 14 residues. Germline V CDR1 and CDR2: SGHRS, YFSETQ.

There are a few counts of this clone. J is TRBJ1-5 and V is TRBV12-5; D gene ambiguous. The CDR3 runs to 15 residues. Trimming shortened V by 7 bases and J by 2 bases, and 15 bases separated the two germline ends. Germline V gene data show CDR1 as LGHNT and CDR2 as FRNRAP. As DNA, the CDR3 is TGTGCTAGTGTCCGCCCAGGTTGGGGCAATCAGCCCCAGCATTTT. Protein product: CASVRPGWGNQPQHF.

The chain employs TRBV28 and TRBJ1-1, with D tentatively TRBD1 (5 bases). CDR1 is MDHEN and CDR2 is SYDVKM in the germline V gene. The CDR3 has 13 residues. V lost 8 bases and J 1 base, leaving 11 bases between the germline ends. The CDR3 region is CASGQGPNTEAFF. CDR3 coding DNA: TGTGCCAGCGGCCAGGGACCGAACACTGAAGCTTTCTTT.

About this clone: A junction end diverges from the germline sequence, so it may reflect a read error. The V and J genes are TRBV10-2 and TRBJ2-5; D is possibly TRBD2 (5 bases). Per germline, CDR1 WSHSY and CDR2 SAAADI. This CDR3 has 12 residues. CDR3 protein: CASSPTGSFGDF. CDR3 coding DNA: TGCGCCAGCAGCCCCACGGGGAGTTTCGGGGACTTC.

This clone was picked up one time. The V gene is TRBV2, the J gene TRBJ2-1, with 7 bases aligning to TRBD2. Germline-derived CDR1 and CDR2 are SNHLY and FYNNEI. The CDR3 is 13 amino acids. V lost 4 bases and J lost 9; bases outside the gene matches: 6. In DNA, the CDR3 is TGTGCCAGCAGTGGGGGGGGAGGTTTTGAGCAGTTCTTC. Its translation: CASSGGGGFEQFF. Full variable domain (outside the CDR3, taken from reference TRBV2 and TRBJ2-1): EPEVTQTPSHQVTQMGQEVILRCVPISNHLYFYWYRQILGQKVEFLVSFYNNEISEKSEIFDDQFSVERPDGSNFTLKIRSTKLEDSAMYFCASSGGGGFEQFFGPGTRLTVL.

The rearrangement links TRBV5-1 to TRBJ2-7, with D tentatively TRBD1 (6 bases). The CDR3 loop spans 14 amino acids. Germline CDR1 SGHRS, CDR2 YFSETQ. Between the trimmed V and J ends, which lost 6 bases and 2 bases, there was a span of 15 bases. The CDR3 is CASTSSTGTYEQYF. CDR3 DNA sequence: TGCGCCAGCACCAGTTCTACAGGGACCTACGAGCAGTACTTC.

V is TRBV18 and J is TRBJ2-1; 11 bases align to TRBD2. CDR3 length: 15 residues. The germline CDR1 and CDR2 sequences are KGHSH and LQKENI. The trim removed 2 bases at V and 7 bases at J, leaving 4 bases unmatched. The CDR3 is CASSPSSGGENEQFF. The CDR3 coding sequence is TGTGCCAGCTCACCAAGTAGCGGGGGGGAAAATGAGCAGTTCTTC. Full variable domain (missing parts from reference TRBV18 and TRBJ2-1): NAGVMQNPRHLVRRRGQEARLRCSPMKGHSHVYWYRQLPEEGLKFMVYLQKENIIDESGMPKERFSAEFPKEGPSILRIQQVVRGDSAAYFCASSPSSGGENEQFFGPGTRLTVL.

CDR3 in amino acids: CASSYGGAGNTIYF. The CDR3 DNA reads as TGTGCCAGCAGTTACGGAGGGGCGGGAAACACCATATATTTT. The chain has TRBV6-5 and TRBJ1-3, with D maybe TRBD1 (5 bases). The CDR3 is 14 residues long. In germline, CDR1 is MNHEY, CDR2 SVGAGI. Between the trimmed V and J ends, which lost 2 bases and 4 bases, there was a span of 9 bases.

The chain couples TRBV7-2 to TRBJ2-3; TRBD2 aligns across 7 bases. V trimming: 1 base; J trimming: 5 bases; junction bases outside the gene matches: 6. Germline CDR1 and CDR2: SGHTA and FQGNSA. The CDR3 sequence is 15 residues long. This CDR3 reads CASSLVGGDGDTQYF. CDR3 coding DNA: TGTGCCAGCAGCTTAGTTGGGGGGGACGGAGATACGCAGTATTTT.

The V call is TRBV27, the J call TRBJ1-1; TRBD1 matches at 9 bases. Trimming cost V 6 bases and J 1 base; bases outside gene matches: 3. The germline CDR1 and CDR2 sequences are MNHEY and SMNVEV (reference sequence). The CDR3 spans 14 residues. The CDR3 sequence is CASSPQGANTEAFF. DNA for the CDR3: TGTGCCAGCAGCCCACAGGGGGCGAACACTGAAGCTTTCTTT.

The V and J genes are TRBV28 and TRBJ2-3, with D possibly TRBD2 on 7 matching bases. CDR1 is MDHEN and CDR2 is SYDVKM in the germline V gene. V was pared by 6 bases and J by 4 bases, with 17 bases between. This CDR3 has 15 residues. The CDR3 here is CASSPRGAPADTQYF. CDR3 DNA: TGTGCCAGCAGCCCCCGGGGGGCCCCGGCAGATACGCAGTATTTT.

This rearrangement joins TRBV2 to TRBJ2-1; TRBD2 agrees at 10 bases. The V gene end was trimmed by 10 bases and the J gene end by 4 bases; junction bases not matched to a gene: 7. The CDR3 loop spans 14 amino acids. Germline V gene lookup returns CDR1 SNHLY and CDR2 FYNNEI. The CDR3 sequence: CATQRGGEYNEQFF. The CDR3 nucleotides are TGTGCCACCCAGCGGGGGGGCGAGTACAATGAGCAGTTCTTC.

The chain joins TRBV5-5 to TRBJ2-1; TRBD2 matches 14 bases. The length of the CDR3 is 15 residues. The germline gives CDR1 SGHKS, CDR2 YYEKEE (reference sequence). Unmatched junction bases numbered 11, after V lost 6 bases and J lost 12 bases. This CDR3 reads CASNPGLAGAGGQFF. For the CDR3, the DNA is TGTGCCAGCAACCCGGGACTAGCGGGAGCCGGGGGGCAGTTCTTC.

This chain joins TRBV7-8 and TRBJ2-4, with a tentative D call TRBD2 (6 bases). The germline gives CDR1 SGHVS, CDR2 FQNEAQ. Trimming cost V 5 bases and J 7 bases, with 9 bases left between them. The length of the CDR3 is 12 residues. CDR3 residues: CASSRGGNIQYF. The CDR3 nucleotides read TGTGCCAGCAGCCGCGGAGGGAACATTCAGTACTTC.

This chain links TRBV29-1 with TRBJ1-2; 11 positions match TRBD1. CDR3 length: 14 amino acids. Germline CDR1 reads SQVTM; CDR2 reads ANQGSEA. The V gene end was trimmed by 6 bases and the J gene end by 4 bases; junction bases not matched to a gene: 7. The CDR3 DNA reads TGCAGCGTCCAAGCCGGGACAGGGGGCTATGGCTACACCTTC. It yields the protein CSVQAGTGGYGYTF.

The J gene is TRBJ1-3, the V gene TRBV5-1; 7 bases are a match to TRBD1. The CDR3 spans 14 residues. Germline assignment: CDR1 SGHRS and CDR2 YFSETQ. Losses at the gene ends were 4 bases for V and 6 bases for J; bases not matched to a gene: 7. CDR3 amino acids: CASSLGTAENTIYF. CDR3 nucleotide sequence: TGCGCCAGCAGCCTAGGGACAGCTGAAAACACCATATATTTT.